This T cell receptor beta chain appears in the sequencing data of a study of tumor-infiltrating lymphocytes in primary liver carcinoma. The input was 500 ng total RNA; TCR beta cDNA was made from it with a constant-region primer. Slightly modified ARM-PCR, run as three nested multiplex PCR rounds, produced the TCR beta libraries. With TRBV1-TRBV30 forward primers and a C-beta reverse primer, the first two PCR rounds were run for around 10 cycles each. TCRdb analysed the multiplex PCR reads with MiXCR anew, one entry per CDR3 protein. The repertoire holds 330,000 or so distinct CDR3 sequences, less than 75% seen once, with under 8.5% in the top ten. This clonotype was seen just once. One junction end does not reproduce the germline sequence, and a read error may be involved. The researchers obtained blood RNA from unsorted whole blood and also extracted germline DNA. This CDR3 comprises 13 residues. Germline V gives CDR1 MDHEN, CDR2 SYDVKM.

This chain joins TRBV28 and TRBJ1-2; D possibly corresponds to TRBD1 (5 bases). This receptor was identified in a man aged 35 to 55 with primary liver carcinoma and hepatitis B virus infection. What was sequenced was peripheral blood. The CDR3, as DNA: TGTACCAGCAGTTGGGGGGGGTCCCCAGGTTACACCTTC. The encoded protein is CTSSWGGSPGYTF.